The clone carrying this T cell receptor (beta chain) showed up just a few times. Antigen specificity is unknown. This CDR3 comprises 12 residues. Germline values: CDR1 ENHRY, CDR2 SYGVKD. Trimming cost V 4 bases and J 2 bases, with 6 bases left between them. One entry per CDR3 protein, called by TCRdb with MiXCR from the 5' RACE reads. Among 300,000 to 400,000 distinct CDR3 sequences listed, roughly 12% were seen once. The sample is drawn from a study of CD8 T cells in ankylosing spondylitis. Whole-study results and caveats: CD8+ cells made up the disease-linked clones, which were relatively rare in peripheral blood. There was reportedly significant enrichment of clones that were disease-linked in matched ankylosing spondylitis synovial fluid.

The receptor comes from a female donor with ankylosing spondylitis or in good health (not recorded which). This chain joins TRBV10-3 and TRBJ2-7, with D perhaps TRBD1 (6 bases). The sample taken for sequencing was blood, either unsorted or a sorted T cell fraction (not recorded which). In DNA form, the CDR3 reads TGTGCCATCAGTGGGACAGCCTACGAGCAGTACTTC. Its protein product is CAISGTAYEQYF.